This TCR beta chain was captured by sequencing in a study of shared clonotypes between healthy human individuals. Study-wide context: Researchers drew samples from two women and a few men aged 18 to 49.

This CDR3 has 11 amino acids. Germline CDR1 is MDHEN and CDR2 is SYDVKM. The ends were cut back, 6 bases at V and 12 bases at J, with 15 bases in the middle. The repertoire was sequenced with immunoSEQ multiplex PCR; TCRdb's copy has only in-frame clones and lacks some. The sample comprises some 2.1 million clones, roughly 94% of which are singletons, and 0.13% rests with the top ten. Sequenced input: naive CD4+ T cells sorted from blood. The subset: CD45RA+ positively selected. The TCR comes from a man between 18 and 35 years old in good health. This chain joins TRBV28 and TRBJ2-7; a possible D gene is TRBD2 (6 bases). Written as DNA, the CDR3 is TGTGCCAGCAGGGCGGGGATGGAAGTGTACTTC. Translation gives CASRAGMEVYF.